One sample yielded the 9 T cell receptor beta chains listed below, sequenced in a study of neoadjuvant anti-PD-1 for oral cavity cancer. Only in-frame clones appear in the TCRdb table, and some are missing; sequencing was by immunoSEQ multiplex PCR. Altogether thousands of clones are present, 70% to 80% being singletons, with the ten largest covering under 4.5%. Time point given: after neoadjuvant nivolumab, at surgical resection. Specimen: PBMCs, collected after nivolumab (anti-PD-1) treatment. All receptors derive from a person between 40 and 85 years old with oral cavity squamous cell carcinoma.

The chain is built from TRBV7-9 and TRBJ1-4, with D perhaps TRBD1 (5 bases). Trimming cost V 0 bases and J 4 bases, with 12 bases left between them. Germline V lookup: CDR1 SEHNR, CDR2 FQNEAQ (reference sequence). This CDR3 is built from 16 residues. CDR3 bases: TGTGCCAGCAGCTTAGCGCCGACAGCGAGTAATGAAAAACTGTTTTTT. Its translation: CASSLAPTASNEKLFF.

The chain uses TRBV2 and TRBJ2-2; no reliable D call. Germline V gene data show CDR1 as SNHLY and CDR2 as FYNNEI. The CDR3 spans 13 residues. Trimming took 6 bases from V and 2 from J, leaving 7 bases between them. The CDR3, as DNA: TGTGCCAGCAGGCCGGACAACACCGGGGAGCTGTTTTTT. It translates to CASRPDNTGELFF.

This rearrangement joins TRBV5-6 to TRBJ1-1; TRBD1 agrees at 9 bases. The CDR3 has 17 residues. The germline gives CDR1 SGHDT, CDR2 YYEEEE. The V gene end was trimmed by 4 bases and the J gene end by 4 bases; junction bases not matched to a gene: 14. Here the CDR3 DNA reads TGTGCCAGCAGCCCCGGGACAGGGCACGGATCTATCACTGAAGCTTTCTTT. Protein product: CASSPGTGHGSITEAFF.

J is TRBJ2-7 and V is TRBV19, with D possibly being TRBD1 (7 bases). Germline CDR1 LNHDA, CDR2 SQIVND (reference sequence). There are 16 residues in the CDR3. V was clipped by 4 bases and J by 3 bases, with 19 bases between them. Written as DNA, the CDR3 is TGTGCCAGTAGTAGGGATGGAGGGCCAGGGGGCTACGAGCAGTACTTC. Translating it yields CASSRDGGPGGYEQYF.

V gene TRBV6-1 combines with J gene TRBJ2-7, with D possibly TRBD1 on 6 matching bases. CDR1 is MNHNS and CDR2 is SASEGT in the germline V gene. The CDR3 runs to 12 residues. Trimming cost V 5 bases and J 4 bases, with 9 bases left between them. CDR3 amino acids: CASSRQGYEQYF. The CDR3 nucleotides read TGTGCCAGCAGTCGGCAGGGGTACGAGCAGTACTTC.

The CDR3 loop reads CSTLAGYTF. The CDR3 DNA follows: TGCAGTACTCTAGCCGGCTACACCTTC. The rearrangement links TRBV29-1 to TRBJ1-2; D remains unclear. CDR3 length: 9 residues. CDR1 and CDR2 from the germline V gene are SQVTM and ANQGSEA.

V usage is TRBV19 and J usage is TRBJ1-2; D may be TRBD1 (6 bases). Looked up from germline, CDR1 is LNHDA and CDR2 is SQIVND (reference sequence). Trimming removed 3 bases from V and 1 base from J, with 18 bases in between. The CDR3 totals 17 residues. The CDR3 nucleotides are TGTGCCAGTAGTATTGGAGGGGGACTGGATCTTAACTATGGCTACACCTTC. Protein sequence: CASSIGGGLDLNYGYTF.

The chain couples TRBV10-1 to TRBJ1-1; D possibly corresponds to TRBD1 (5 bases). Germline V gives CDR1 WNHNN, CDR2 SYGVQD (reference sequence). Trimming removed 5 bases at V and 2 bases at J, with 12 bases between. The CDR3 is made up of 14 amino acids. CDR3 amino acids: CASSQGTGNTEAFF. The CDR3 DNA is TGCGCCAGCAGTCAAGGGACGGGAAACACTGAAGCTTTCTTT.

This rearrangement joins TRBV20-1 to TRBJ1-1, with D uncertain. The V end lost 5 bases, the J end lost 5 bases, and 6 bases lay between the germline ends. CDR3 length equals 10 residues. From germline, CDR1 is DFQATT and CDR2 SNEGSKA (reference sequence). CDR3 DNA sequence: TGCAGTGCTGGACGTACTGAAGCTTTCTTT. This encodes CSAGRTEAFF.